This entry lists 10 T cell receptor beta chains sequenced from one sample in a study of blood T cells in healthy people across ages. For the second PCR, which ran for about 7 to 12 cycles, a sample-barcoded 5' primer and a J-beta primer mix were used. Each CDR3 protein is one row after TCRdb ran MiXCR on the 5' RACE reads. The sample lists fewer than 950,000 distinct CDR3 sequences, around 36% occurring once. Material for sequencing was blood. The receptors stem from a man aged 18 to 35 in good health.

The CDR3 coding sequence is TGCGCCAGCAGAGAGGATTCCGGGGAGCTGTTTTTT. Translation: CASREDSGELFF. This chain links TRBV5-1 with TRBJ2-2; D not certain. Germline CDR1 SGHRS, CDR2 YFSETQ. The CDR3 contains 12 residues. V shed 5 bases and J shed 6 bases, with 8 bases lying between them.

This clonotype has just a few counts. The chain has TRBV14 and TRBJ2-3; TRBD1 is a possible D gene (5 bases). V lost 4 bases, J lost 2 bases, and 13 bases lay in between. The germline V gene encodes CDR1 SGHDN and CDR2 FVKESK. This CDR3 region has 15 residues. The CDR3 DNA follows: TGTGCCAGCAGCCCAGGTTGGGGCGTCACAGATACGCAGTATTTT. This sequence encodes CASSPGWGVTDTQYF.

This sequence joins TRBV27 and TRBJ1-5; TRBD1 is a possible D gene (6 bases). In germline, CDR1 is MNHEY, CDR2 SMNVEV (reference sequence). V was shortened by 6 bases and J by 3 bases, with 15 bases between the two germline ends. The CDR3 has 15 residues. CDR3 sequence reads: CASSPIRGINQPQHF. CDR3 nucleotide sequence: TGTGCCAGCAGCCCCATAAGGGGGATCAATCAGCCCCAGCATTTT.

The V and J genes are TRBV29-1 and TRBJ1-4, with D possibly being TRBD1 (5 bases). The CDR3 runs to 16 residues. Germline V gene data show CDR1 as SQVTM and CDR2 as ANQGSEA. V shed 0 bases and J shed 7 bases, with 18 bases lying between them. The CDR3 here is CSVEDLGGHSSEKLFF. The DNA of the CDR3 is TGCAGCGTTGAAGATCTGGGCGGACACAGTAGTGAAAAACTGTTTTTT.

This clonotype was recorded at least ten times. The chain couples TRBV29-1 to TRBJ2-5; the match to TRBD1 covers 7 bases. The CDR3 covers 13 residues. The V gene end was trimmed by 6 bases and the J gene end by 1 base; junction bases not matched to a gene: 5. CDR1 SQVTM and CDR2 ANQGSEA come from the germline V gene. The CDR3 DNA reads TGCAGCGTCCAGACAGGGTTCCAAGAGACCCAGTACTTC. This encodes CSVQTGFQETQYF.

This chain uses TRBV7-2 with TRBJ2-3; 7 positions agree with TRBD1. The CDR3 runs to 16 residues. Trimming at V came to 5 bases and at J to 3 bases, leaving 11 bases not matched to a gene. CDR1 and CDR2 from the germline V gene are SGHTA and FQGNSA. The CDR3 is CASSQTRDSATDTQYF. In DNA, the CDR3 is TGTGCCAGCAGCCAAACTCGGGACAGCGCTACAGATACGCAGTATTTT.

This clonotype was found a few times. The chain combines TRBV24-1 with TRBJ2-3; 7 nucleotides match TRBD2. The J segment lost 6 bases and the V segment lost 4 bases, leaving 9 bases of the junction unmatched. Germline CDR1 KGHDR, CDR2 SFDVKD. This CDR3 contains 15 residues. DNA for the CDR3: TGTGCCACCAGTGACCCCGGGGGGTGGTTGGATACGCAGTATTTT. This encodes CATSDPGGWLDTQYF.

This rearrangement joins TRBV29-1 to TRBJ1-2; the D is unclear. Trimming took 2 bases from V and 2 from J, leaving 9 bases between them. The CDR3 is 13 amino acids. Germline V lookup: CDR1 SQVTM, CDR2 ANQGSEA. CDR3 protein: CSVEFRVNYGYTF. The CDR3 region has the DNA TGCAGCGTTGAATTCAGAGTCAACTATGGCTACACCTTC.

This clonotype was seen just once. A single base separates this from a much larger clone, so it may be a read error. This chain connects TRBV4-2 to TRBJ2-5; D not certain. This CDR3 region has 16 residues. Germline lookup yields CDR1 LGHNA and CDR2 YNFKEQ. V lost 0 bases to trimming and J lost 11 bases, with 22 bases between them. The CDR3 DNA is TGTGCCAGCAGCCAAGACCTAGAGGTAGCAGGCAATGAGCAGTACTTC. It codes for CASSQDLEVAGNEQYF.

The genes are TRBV6-8 and TRBJ2-3; TRBD2 aligns across 8 bases. Per the germline V gene, CDR1 is MNHGY and CDR2 is SAAAGT. Trimming at V came to 6 bases and at J to 1 base, leaving 6 bases not matched to a gene. There are 15 residues in the CDR3. CDR3 DNA: TGTGCCAGCAGAACGGGGGGGCTGGGCACAGATACGCAGTATTTT. Translating gives CASRTGGLGTDTQYF.